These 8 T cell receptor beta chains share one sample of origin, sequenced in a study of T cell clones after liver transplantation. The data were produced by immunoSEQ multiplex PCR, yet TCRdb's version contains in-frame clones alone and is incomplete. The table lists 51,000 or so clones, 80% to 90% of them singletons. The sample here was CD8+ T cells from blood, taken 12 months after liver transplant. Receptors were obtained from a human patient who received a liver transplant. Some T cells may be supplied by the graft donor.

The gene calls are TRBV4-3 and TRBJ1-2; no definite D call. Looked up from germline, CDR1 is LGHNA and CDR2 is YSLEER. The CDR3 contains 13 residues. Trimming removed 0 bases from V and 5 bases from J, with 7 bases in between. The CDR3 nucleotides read TGCGCCAGCAGCCAAGACCCAGTTTATGGCTACACCTTC. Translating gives CASSQDPVYGYTF.

CDR3 nucleotide sequence: TGCAGCGTTGTAAGAAACGAGCAGTACTTC. This gives the protein CSVVRNEQYF. The genes are TRBV29-1 and TRBJ2-7; D ambiguous. From germline, CDR1 is SQVTM and CDR2 ANQGSEA. V was shortened by 4 bases and J by 5 bases, with 6 bases between the two germline ends. This CDR3 has 10 amino acids.

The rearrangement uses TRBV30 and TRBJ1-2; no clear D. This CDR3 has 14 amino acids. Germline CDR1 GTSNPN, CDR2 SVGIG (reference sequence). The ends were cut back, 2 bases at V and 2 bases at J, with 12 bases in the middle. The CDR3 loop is CAWSLVGGNYGYTF. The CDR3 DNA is TGTGCCTGGAGTCTCGTTGGCGGGAACTATGGCTACACCTTC.

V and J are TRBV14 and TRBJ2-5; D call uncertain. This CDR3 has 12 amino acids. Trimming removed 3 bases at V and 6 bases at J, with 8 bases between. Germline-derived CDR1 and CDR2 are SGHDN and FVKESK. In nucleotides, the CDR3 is TGTGCCAGCAGCCACGAAGAGAAGACCCAGTACTTC. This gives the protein CASSHEEKTQYF.

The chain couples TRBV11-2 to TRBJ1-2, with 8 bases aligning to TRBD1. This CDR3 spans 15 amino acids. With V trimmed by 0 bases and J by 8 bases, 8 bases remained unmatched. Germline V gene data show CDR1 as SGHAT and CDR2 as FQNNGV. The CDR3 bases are TGTGCCAGCAGCTTAGAGGGACAGGCCTTTCACGGCTACACCTTC. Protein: CASSLEGQAFHGYTF.

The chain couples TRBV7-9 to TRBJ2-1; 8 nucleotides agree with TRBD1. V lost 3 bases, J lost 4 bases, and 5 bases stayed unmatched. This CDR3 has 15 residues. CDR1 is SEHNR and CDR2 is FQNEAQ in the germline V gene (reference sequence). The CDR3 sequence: CASSLNQGAYNEQFF. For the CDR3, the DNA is TGTGCCAGCAGCTTGAACCAGGGGGCTTACAATGAGCAGTTCTTC.

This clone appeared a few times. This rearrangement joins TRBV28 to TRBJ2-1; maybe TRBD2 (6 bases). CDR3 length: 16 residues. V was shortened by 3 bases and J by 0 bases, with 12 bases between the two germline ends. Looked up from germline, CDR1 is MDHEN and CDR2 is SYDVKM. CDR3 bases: TGTGCCAGCAGTTTGGAGGGCCTCGACTCCTACAATGAGCAGTTCTTC. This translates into CASSLEGLDSYNEQFF.

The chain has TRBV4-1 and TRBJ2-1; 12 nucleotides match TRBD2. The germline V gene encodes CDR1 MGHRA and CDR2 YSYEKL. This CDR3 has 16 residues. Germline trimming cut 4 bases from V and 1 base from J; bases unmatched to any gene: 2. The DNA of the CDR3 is TGCGCCAGCAGCCCAGGACTAGCGGGATCCTACAATGAGCAGTTCTTC. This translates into CASSPGLAGSYNEQFF.